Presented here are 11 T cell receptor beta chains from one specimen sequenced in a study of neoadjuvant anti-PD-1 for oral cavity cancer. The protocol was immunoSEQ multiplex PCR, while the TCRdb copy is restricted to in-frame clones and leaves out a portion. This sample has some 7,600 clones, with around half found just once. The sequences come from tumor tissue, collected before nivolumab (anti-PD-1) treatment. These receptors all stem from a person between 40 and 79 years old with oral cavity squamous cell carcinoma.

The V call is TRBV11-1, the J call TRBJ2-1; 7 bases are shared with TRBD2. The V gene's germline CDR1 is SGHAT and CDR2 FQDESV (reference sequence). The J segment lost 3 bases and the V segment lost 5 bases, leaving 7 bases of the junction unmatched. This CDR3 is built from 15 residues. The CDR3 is CASSPSGTYYNEQFF. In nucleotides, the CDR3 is TGTGCCAGCAGCCCGAGCGGGACTTACTACAATGAGCAGTTCTTC. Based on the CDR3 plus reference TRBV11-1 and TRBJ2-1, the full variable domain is EAEVAQSPRYKITEKSQAVAFWCDPISGHATLYWYRQILGQGPELLVQFQDESVVDDSQLPKDRFSAERLKGVDSTLKIQPAELGDSAMYLCASSPSGTYYNEQFFGPGTRLTVL.

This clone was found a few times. The CDR3 here is CASSSSGQGAQPQHF. The CDR3 nucleotides are TGTGCCAGCAGCTCCTCGGGACAGGGAGCTCAGCCCCAGCATTTT. The V and J genes are TRBV7-9 and TRBJ1-5; 9 bases align to TRBD1. Germline CDR1 and CDR2: SEHNR and FQNEAQ (reference sequence). This CDR3 has 15 amino acids. Unmatched junction bases numbered 7, after V lost 4 bases and J lost 6 bases.

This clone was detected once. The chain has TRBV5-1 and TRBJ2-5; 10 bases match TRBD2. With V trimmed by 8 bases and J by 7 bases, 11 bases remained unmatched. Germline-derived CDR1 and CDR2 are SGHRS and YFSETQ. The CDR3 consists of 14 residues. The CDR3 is CASSSGGSGGTQYF. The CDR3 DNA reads TGCGCCAGTTCTAGCGGGGGCTCTGGGGGGACCCAGTACTTC.

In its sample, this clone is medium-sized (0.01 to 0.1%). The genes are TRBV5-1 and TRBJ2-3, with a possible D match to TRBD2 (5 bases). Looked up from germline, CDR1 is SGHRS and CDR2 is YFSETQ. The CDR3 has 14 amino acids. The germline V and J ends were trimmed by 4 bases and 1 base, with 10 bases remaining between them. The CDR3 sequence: CASSPVGGTDTQYF. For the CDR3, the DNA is TGCGCCAGCAGCCCCGTGGGAGGCACAGATACGCAGTATTTT.

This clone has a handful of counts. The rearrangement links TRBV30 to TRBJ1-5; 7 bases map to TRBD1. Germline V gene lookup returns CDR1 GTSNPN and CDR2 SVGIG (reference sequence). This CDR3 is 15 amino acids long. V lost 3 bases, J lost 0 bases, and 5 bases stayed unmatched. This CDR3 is CAWSKGTDSNQPQHF. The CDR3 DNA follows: TGTGCCTGGAGCAAGGGGACAGATAGCAATCAGCCCCAGCATTTT.

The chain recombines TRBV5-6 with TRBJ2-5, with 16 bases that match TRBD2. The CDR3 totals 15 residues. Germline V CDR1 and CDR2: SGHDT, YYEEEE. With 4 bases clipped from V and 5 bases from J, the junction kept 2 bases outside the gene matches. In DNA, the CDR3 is TGTGCCAGCAGCCCGGGACTAGCGGGAGGGGAGACCCAGTACTTC. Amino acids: CASSPGLAGGETQYF.

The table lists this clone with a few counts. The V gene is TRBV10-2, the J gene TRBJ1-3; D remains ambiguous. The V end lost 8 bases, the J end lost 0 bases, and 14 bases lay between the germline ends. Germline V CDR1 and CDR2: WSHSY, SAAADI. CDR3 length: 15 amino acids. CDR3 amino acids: CASGRRMSSGNTIYF. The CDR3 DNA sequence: TGCGCCAGCGGAAGGAGAATGAGCTCTGGAAACACCATATATTTT.

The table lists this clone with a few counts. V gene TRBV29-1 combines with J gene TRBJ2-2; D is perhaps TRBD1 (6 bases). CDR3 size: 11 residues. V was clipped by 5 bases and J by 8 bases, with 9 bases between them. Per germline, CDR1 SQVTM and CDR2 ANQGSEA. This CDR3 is CSVYREGELFF. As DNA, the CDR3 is TGCAGCGTTTACAGGGAAGGGGAGCTGTTTTTT.

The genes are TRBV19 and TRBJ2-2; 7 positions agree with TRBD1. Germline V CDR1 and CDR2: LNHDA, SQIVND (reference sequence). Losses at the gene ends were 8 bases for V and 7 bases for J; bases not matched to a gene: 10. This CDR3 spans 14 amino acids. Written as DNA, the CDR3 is TGTGCCAGTCGAGGGGGCGAGAAGGGCGGGGAGCTGTTTTTT. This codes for CASRGGEKGGELFF.

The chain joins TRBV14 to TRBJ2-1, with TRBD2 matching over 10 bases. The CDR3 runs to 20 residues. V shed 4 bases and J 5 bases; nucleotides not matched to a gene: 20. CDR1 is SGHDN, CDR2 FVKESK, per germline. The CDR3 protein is CASSLQAHDQRGGSDNEQFF. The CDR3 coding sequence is TGTGCCAGCAGCCTCCAAGCTCATGACCAGCGGGGGGGGTCGGACAATGAGCAGTTCTTC.

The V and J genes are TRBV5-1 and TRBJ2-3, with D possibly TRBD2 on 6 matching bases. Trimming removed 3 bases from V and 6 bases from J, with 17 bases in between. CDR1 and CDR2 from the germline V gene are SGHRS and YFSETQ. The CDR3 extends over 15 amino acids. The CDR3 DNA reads TGCGCCAGCAGCTGGGAAGCACTAGCTGGGGATACGCAGTATTTT. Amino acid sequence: CASSWEALAGDTQYF.